The clone carrying this TCR beta chain was counted between two and nine times. This entry belongs to a study of radiotherapy plus CTLA-4 blockade in lung cancer. On the study more broadly: Patients showed objective responses in about 20% of cases, and disease control was achieved by under 40%.

Clones were read by immunoSEQ multiplex PCR, and TCRdb kept only the in-frame ones, dropping some. The table has over 80,000 clones, 83% seen once. The length of the CDR3 is 15 residues. This specimen consisted of peripheral blood, obtained from a patient treated with radiotherapy plus ipilimumab. The chain carries TRBV21-1 and TRBJ2-7; the listed D gene, TRBD2, was not tested against the DNA. TRBV21-1 is noted as a pseudogene. The clonotype originates from a human donor with non-small cell lung cancer who had stable disease on radiotherapy plus ipilimumab. The CDR3 DNA follows: TGTGCCAGCAGCAAATGTAACGGGGGGGTCCACGAGCAGTACTTC. This encodes CASSKCNGGVHEQYF.